This T cell receptor beta chain was sequenced for a study of PD-L1 blockade in urothelial cancer. Looking at the study overall: Male patients with bladder-origin urothelial cancer numbered about nine tenths of the roughly 29.

Some clones are missing from TCRdb's copy, which holds only in-frame ones; the method was immunoSEQ multiplex PCR. The sample carries over 75,000 clones, over 75% recorded once. Time point defined: pretreatment peripheral blood. CDR1 MNHNY and CDR2 SVGAGI come from the germline V gene (reference sequence). Trimming stripped 6 bases from V and 4 bases from J, with 12 bases between. The CDR3 sequence is 13 residues long. This sequence joins TRBV6-6 and TRBJ1-1; no definite D call. Sequencing was performed on PBMCs, taken around atezolizumab (anti-PD-L1) treatment. This clonotype originated in a man aged 55 to 70 with urothelial cancer. The CDR3 reads CASRKEAATEAFF. CDR3 sequence (DNA): TGTGCCAGCAGGAAGGAGGCGGCCACTGAAGCTTTCTTT.